This TCR beta chain was sequenced during a study of T cell repertoires in cytomegalovirus infection. TCRdb reprocessed the reads with MiXCR, giving one entry per CDR3 protein. In the table there are some 220,000 distinct CDR3 sequences, about 38% of which are singletons. To note about this clonotype: Its antigen is unknown.

The germline gives CDR1 DFQATT, CDR2 SNEGSKA (reference sequence). The length of the CDR3 is 14 residues. V was cut by 2 bases and J by 0 bases, with 11 bases left in between. The receptor was isolated from a human donor in good health (CMV status not recorded). Some clones in this sample may be carry-over from other donors' samples. V is TRBV20-1 and J is TRBJ2-7; D gene unclear. The sequencing here drew on CD8+ T cells from cultured PBMCs, taken from culture after CMV antigen stimulation. CDR3 region: CSARLVRSSYEQYF. CDR3 DNA sequence: TGCAGTGCTAGATTGGTCAGAAGCTCCTACGAGCAGTACTTC.